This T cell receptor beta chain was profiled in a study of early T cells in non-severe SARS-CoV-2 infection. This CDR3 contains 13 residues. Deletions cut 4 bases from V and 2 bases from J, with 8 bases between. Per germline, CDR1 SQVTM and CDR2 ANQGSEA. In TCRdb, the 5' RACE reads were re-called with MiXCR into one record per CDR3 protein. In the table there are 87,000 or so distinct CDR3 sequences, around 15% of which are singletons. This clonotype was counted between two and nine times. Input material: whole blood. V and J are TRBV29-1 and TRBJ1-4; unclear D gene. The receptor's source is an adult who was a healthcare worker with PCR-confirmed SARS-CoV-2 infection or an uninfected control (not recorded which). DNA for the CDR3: TGCAGCGTTGCACAGACCACTAATGAAAAACTGTTTTTT. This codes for CSVAQTTNEKLFF.